This T cell receptor beta chain derives from a study of CD8 T cells in ankylosing spondylitis. General study points: One TCR beta motif, made up of roughly 8 highly homologous variants, appeared characteristic of ankylosing spondylitis blood.

V shed 3 bases, J shed 7 bases, and the junction held 5 bases outside the gene matches. Germline V gives CDR1 MNHEY, CDR2 SMNVEV (reference sequence). There are 14 residues in the CDR3. The TCR beta libraries were generated through quantitative 5'-RACE incorporating molecular barcodes. TCRdb re-called the 5' RACE reads through MiXCR, storing one row per CDR3 protein. The table lists 190,000 or so distinct CDR3 sequences, about 13% of them singletons. The table lists this clonotype with a few counts. The antigen remains unidentified. Specimen: blood, either unsorted or a sorted T cell fraction (not recorded which). The sequence came from a male donor with ankylosing spondylitis or in good health (not recorded which). The chain joins TRBV27 to TRBJ2-1; 8 bases are shared with TRBD2. The CDR3 region is CASSFKRETNEQFF. CDR3 in DNA: TGTGCCAGCAGTTTTAAGCGGGAGACGAATGAGCAGTTCTTC.